The 10 T cell receptor beta chains below all came from one sample that was sequenced in a study of read filtering for tumor transcriptome and immune sequencing. The library was built from about 370 ng RNA with molecular barcoded adaptors for alpha/delta and beta/gamma chains. Via MiXCR, TCRdb re-called the reads, giving one row per CDR3 protein. In the table there are 20,000 or so distinct CDR3 sequences, around a fifth of which are singletons. The sequencing sample was made of a population of CD138-negative cells sorted from bone marrow. Every receptor here comes from a donor at least 40 years old with multiple myeloma.

With respect to this clonotype: This may be a read error, as it is one base from a much larger clone. This chain uses TRBV29-1 with TRBJ2-5, with unresolved D. Germline assignment: CDR1 SQVTM and CDR2 ANQGSEA. CDR3 length: 14 residues. Deletions cut 7 bases from V and 5 bases from J, with 20 bases between. The CDR3 here is CSAIPRGLSETQYF. Written as DNA, the CDR3 is TGCAGCGCGATACCCCGTGGGTTGAGTGAGACCCAGTACTTC.

At least ten counts were recorded for this clonotype. The J gene is TRBJ2-1, the V gene TRBV28; D is possibly TRBD1 (6 bases). V lost 7 bases and J lost 5, with 9 bases in between. Germline V gene lookup returns CDR1 MDHEN and CDR2 SYDVKM. CDR3 length: 12 amino acids. The CDR3 nucleotides read TGTGCCAGCAACTGGGGGCACAATGAGCAGTTCTTC. Translation gives CASNWGHNEQFF.

Notes on this clonotype: This may be a read error, as it is one base from a much larger clone. The rearrangement joins TRBV6-6 to TRBJ1-1, with unresolved D. Germline V lookup: CDR1 MNHNY, CDR2 SVGAGI (reference sequence). This CDR3 has 16 amino acids. CDR3 region: CASSYSQAAGSTEALF. As DNA, the CDR3 is TGTGCCAGCAGTTACTCGCAGGCCGCCGGGAGCACTGAAGCTCTCTTT.

This clonotype was picked up many times. The CDR3, as DNA: TGCGCCAGCAGCCAAGTGGGACCCGGGGAGCTGTTTTTT. Translation: CASSQVGPGELFF. This chain links TRBV4-1 with TRBJ2-2, with D possibly being TRBD1 or TRBD2 (5 bases each). V was pared by 1 base and J by 6 bases, with 6 bases between. CDR1 is MGHRA, CDR2 YSYEKL, per germline. The CDR3 covers 13 residues.

This clonotype has more than one count but fewer than ten. A much larger clonotype is one base distant, so this may be a read error. The chain joins TRBV2 to TRBJ2-5, with D unresolved. Germline V gives CDR1 SNHLY, CDR2 FYNNEI. The length of the CDR3 is 12 residues. Here the CDR3 DNA reads TGTGCCAGCAGTGGACCCCAAGAGACCCGGTACTTC. Translating it yields CASSGPQETRYF. The entire variable domain, with the rest obtained from reference TRBV2 and TRBJ2-5, is as follows: EPEVTQTPSHQVTQMGQEVILRCVPISNHLYFYWYRQILGQKVEFLVSFYNNEISEKSEIFDDQFSVERPDGSNFTLKIRSTKLEDSAMYFCASSGPQETRYFGPGTRLLVL.

The genes are TRBV15 and TRBJ2-3; D might be TRBD2 (7 bases). Deletions cut 3 bases from V and 6 bases from J, with 13 bases between. Germline V lookup: CDR1 LNHNV, CDR2 YYDKDF (reference sequence). The CDR3 runs 14 residues. The CDR3 spells CATSSWGGLDTQYF. The CDR3 bases are TGTGCCACCAGCAGTTGGGGGGGCCTGGATACGCAGTATTTT.

The chain links TRBV3-2 to TRBJ1-1; the D call of TRBD1 is as the table states it, not checked on the DNA. TRBV3-2 is a known pseudogene. The CDR3 has 16 residues. This chain's CDR3 is CASSQAGEGVGTEAFF. In DNA form, the CDR3 reads TGTGCCAGCAGCCAGGCAGGGGAAGGGGTTGGCACTGAAGCCTTCTTT.

V gene TRBV28 combines with J gene TRBJ1-4; no firm D call. The CDR3 runs to 18 residues. The V end was cut by 1 base, the J end by 8 bases, with 23 bases between. CDR1 is MDHEN, CDR2 SYDVKM, per germline. This CDR3 reads CASSLYSQWRIGGEKLFF. CDR3 DNA sequence: TGTGCCAGCAGTTTATATTCGCAGTGGAGGATTGGCGGAGAAAAACTGTTTTTT.

This clonotype was recorded at least ten times. The V and J genes are TRBV7-2 and TRBJ2-1; 8 nucleotides agree with TRBD2. From germline, CDR1 is SGHTA and CDR2 FQGNSA. The CDR3 contains 14 residues. V was pared by 5 bases and J by 4 bases, with 4 bases of the junction left unmatched. DNA for the CDR3: TGTGCCAGCAGCGTGGGACTAGAATACAATGAGCAGTTCTTC. This encodes CASSVGLEYNEQFF.

There are a few counts of this clonotype. J is TRBJ1-2 and V is TRBV5-1; tentatively, D is TRBD1 (5 bases). This CDR3 comprises 15 residues. V lost 0 bases and J lost 4, with 13 bases in between. Germline CDR1 reads SGHRS; CDR2 reads YFSETQ. This CDR3 reads CASSLAGTASYGYTF. The CDR3 coding sequence is TGCGCCAGCAGCTTGGCCGGGACGGCGAGCTATGGCTACACCTTC.